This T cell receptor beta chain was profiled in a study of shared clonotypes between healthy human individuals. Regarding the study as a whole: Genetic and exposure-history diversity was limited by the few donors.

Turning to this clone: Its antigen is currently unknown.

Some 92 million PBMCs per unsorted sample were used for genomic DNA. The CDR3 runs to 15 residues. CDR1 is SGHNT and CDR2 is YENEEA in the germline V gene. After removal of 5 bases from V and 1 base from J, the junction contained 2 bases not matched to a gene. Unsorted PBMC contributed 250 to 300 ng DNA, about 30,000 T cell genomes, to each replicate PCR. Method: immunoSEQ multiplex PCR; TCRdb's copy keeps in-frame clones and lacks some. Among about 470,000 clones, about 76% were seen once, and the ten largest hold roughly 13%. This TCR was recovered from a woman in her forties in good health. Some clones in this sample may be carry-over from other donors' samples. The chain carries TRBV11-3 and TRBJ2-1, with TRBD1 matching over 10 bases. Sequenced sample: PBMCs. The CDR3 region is CASSQGQGSYNEQFF. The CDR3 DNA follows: TGTGCCAGCAGCCAGGGACAGGGGTCCTACAATGAGCAGTTCTTC.